The present T cell receptor (beta chain) was sequenced within a study of breast tumors, draining lymph nodes, adjacent tissues. Study-wide points: The lymph node origin of tumor T cells was framed as consistent with a hypothesis, not demonstrated. Tumor repertoires ranked between lymph nodes and nontumor tissue in diversity, with V and J gene preferences.

From the multiplex PCR reads, TCRdb called clonotypes with MiXCR, one entry per CDR3 protein. The repertoire holds about 180,000 distinct CDR3 sequences, with about 33% as singletons. V dropped 0 bases and J dropped 4 bases, with 9 bases sitting between them. Germline V gene sequence: CDR1 SGHAT, CDR2 FQNNGV. The CDR3 loop spans 15 amino acids. Breast cancer patients provided tissue from their axillary draining lymph nodes. As to this clonotype: Its antigen is still unknown.

The sequence derives from a female donor with breast cancer. Some clones in this sample may be carry-over from other donors' samples. The chain uses TRBV11-2 and TRBJ2-2; D is unresolved. The specimen sequenced was axillary lymph node tissue. The CDR3 coding sequence is TGTGCCAGCAGCTTAGAGGGGATTACCACCGGGGAGCTGTTTTTT. Its protein is CASSLEGITTGELFF.